This T cell receptor beta chain was captured by sequencing in a study of blood T cells in healthy people across ages (dated by TCRdb to the mid-2010s). Regarding the complete study: In model experiments, roughly one uniquely barcoded TCR beta cDNA molecule per two T cells was captured by template switching. To track age-related changes in TCR beta repertoire diversity, the study relied on deep sequencing normalized with unique cDNA molecular identifiers. Four age groups were formed from the donors: young (average around 15 years), middle-aged (around 41), aged (roughly 56) and long-lived (roughly 81). To avoid experimental bias, donors of different ages were spread randomly across the sequencing lanes. For two donors (one aged 18 to 29 and one aged 80 or older), the study analyzed two additional independent replicas of 1 million unique cDNA reads from the same blood draw. Summary of the overall study and its limitations: Because donor CMV infection status was unknown, age-related changes in expanded clonotypes were potentially confounded. A strong correlation was found between observed TCR beta diversity and the percentage of naive T cells measured by flow cytometry. Observed TCR beta diversity per million T cells fell roughly linearly with age, and a significant reduction was already apparent by age about 36. Bulk unsorted PBMC profiling prevented conclusive comparison of naive and antigen-experienced compartments. Estimates of total diversity based on one million sequenced T cells were regarded as lower bounds and as underestimates. Compared with the aged group, the long-lived group had more naive CD4+ T cells, fewer expanded clones and increased TCR diversity, a pattern suggesting age selection.

On this clonotype itself: Its recognized antigen is unknown. No qualities accompany the bases; no much larger clone lies one base away.

The donors were roughly 40 Caucasian individuals from Russia, aged 6 to 90 years, who were systemically healthy. Around 9.9 milliliters of peripheral blood were collected from each donor into EDTA-treated Vacutainer tubes. PBMCs were isolated by Ficoll-Paque density-gradient centrifugation, with at least 6 million obtained per sample. Trizol reagent was used to extract total RNA from the PBMCs, yielding at least 5 micrograms per sample. For every donor, flow cytometry on a PBMC aliquot measured the percentage of naive CD45RAhigh/CD27high T cells. There are 13 amino acids in the CDR3, from cysteine to phenylalanine inclusive. CDR3 DNA only is kept here, 39 bases in frame from base 1. At the junction V is shortened by 1 base and J by 9 bases, with 11 bases in between. From the germline V gene, CDR1 is SGHDT and CDR2 is YYEEEE. Receptor libraries were prepared by 5' RACE. The sequencer listed for this sample is Illumina HiSeq 2500. A second PCR of roughly 7 to 11 cycles was performed with a sample-barcoded 5' primer and a J-beta primer mix. A unique molecular identifier was introduced onto each TCR beta cDNA molecule by a template-switch 5' adaptor carrying 12 random nucleotides. Each sample yielded at least 3 million CDR3-containing paired-end reads. The Mint cDNA synthesis kit, primed by a TRBC-specific oligonucleotide, was used to synthesize first-strand cDNA from all RNA. Following uracil-DNA glycosylase treatment, all cDNA underwent a first 18-cycle PCR with the universal primers M1SS and BC2_uni_R. In the original analysis: Each sample was normalized by randomly selecting 1 million high-quality reads, each carrying a distinct molecular identifier. Reads sharing molecular identifiers were discarded rather than binned into consensus sequences. CDR3 identification, clonotype clustering and error correction used MiTCR with a Q25 quality threshold and the strictest error-elimination algorithm. A nonparametric unseen species model with Euler transformation was used to estimate a lower bound on total TCR beta diversity. Using fastp at Q25 and MiXCR, TCRdb reprocessed the public reads and kept productive beta chains. Identical CDR3 proteins give one entry, which carries the most common genes and DNA. Here the V and J calls rest on TCRdb's processing, not on the authors' analysis. The sample includes 910,000 or so distinct CDR3 sequences, with just over 50% observed a single time. Of the sample, about 20% is held by the ten largest clones.

Sequences were obtained from blood. The chain employs TRBV5-6 and TRBJ2-1; the D gene assignment is ambiguous. This TCR came from a woman aged 60-70 years in good health. The CDR3 loop reads CASSLFTAGEQFF. The nucleotide sequence reads TGTGCCAGCAGCTTGTTTACAGCTGGTGAGCAGTTCTTC.